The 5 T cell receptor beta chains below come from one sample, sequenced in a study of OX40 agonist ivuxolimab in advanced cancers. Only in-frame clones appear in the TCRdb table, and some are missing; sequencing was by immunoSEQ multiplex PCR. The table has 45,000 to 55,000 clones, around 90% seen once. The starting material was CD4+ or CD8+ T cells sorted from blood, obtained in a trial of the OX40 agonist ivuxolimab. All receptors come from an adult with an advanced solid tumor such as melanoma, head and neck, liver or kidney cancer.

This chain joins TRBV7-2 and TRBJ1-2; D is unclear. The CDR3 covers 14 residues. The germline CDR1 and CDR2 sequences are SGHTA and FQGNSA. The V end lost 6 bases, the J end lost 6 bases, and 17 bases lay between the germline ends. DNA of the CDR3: TGTGCCAGCAGTCCTTTAGGTGTGCCGCATGGCTACACCTTC. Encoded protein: CASSPLGVPHGYTF.

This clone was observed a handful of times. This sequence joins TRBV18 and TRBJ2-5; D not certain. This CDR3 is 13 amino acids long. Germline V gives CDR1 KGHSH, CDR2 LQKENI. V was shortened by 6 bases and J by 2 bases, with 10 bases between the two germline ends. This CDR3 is CASSETRQETQYF. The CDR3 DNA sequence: TGTGCCAGCTCGGAGACACGTCAAGAGACCCAGTACTTC.

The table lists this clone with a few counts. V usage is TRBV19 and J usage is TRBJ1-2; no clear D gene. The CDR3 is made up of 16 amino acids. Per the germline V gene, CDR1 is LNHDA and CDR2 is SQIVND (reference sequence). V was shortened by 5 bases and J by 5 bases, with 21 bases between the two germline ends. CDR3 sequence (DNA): TGTGCCAGTAGTTATATGTTCCCGGACTGGCAGTATGGCTACACCTTC. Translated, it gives CASSYMFPDWQYGYTF. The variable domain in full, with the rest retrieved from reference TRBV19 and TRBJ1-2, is DGGITQSPKYLFRKEGQNVTLSCEQNLNHDAMYWYRQDPGQGLRLIYYSQIVNDFQKGDIAEGYSVSREKKESFPLTVTSAQKNPTAFYLCASSYMFPDWQYGYTFGSGTRLTVV.

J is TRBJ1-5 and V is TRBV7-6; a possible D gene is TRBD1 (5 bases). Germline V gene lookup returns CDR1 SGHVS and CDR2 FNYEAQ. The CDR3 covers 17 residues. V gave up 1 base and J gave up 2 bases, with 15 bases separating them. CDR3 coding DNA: TGTGCCAGCAGCTTAGAGGCGTTGGGCAGGGGCAATCAGCCCCAGCATTTT. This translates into CASSLEALGRGNQPQHF.

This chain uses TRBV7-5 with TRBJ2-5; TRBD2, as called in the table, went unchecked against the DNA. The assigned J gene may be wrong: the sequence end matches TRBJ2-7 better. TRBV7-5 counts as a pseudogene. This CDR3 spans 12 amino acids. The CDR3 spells CARSLGSYEQYF. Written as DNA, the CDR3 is TGTGCCAGAAGCTTAGGTAGCTACGAGCAGTACTTC.